The sequence of this TCR beta chain was determined in a study of CD8 T cells in ankylosing spondylitis. Molecular-barcoded quantitative 5'-RACE produced these TCR beta libraries. TCRdb redid the calling of the 5' RACE reads with MiXCR, one entry per CDR3 protein. The profile shows some 450,000 distinct CDR3 sequences, 17% of them singletons. As regards this clonotype: Its antigen is not identified.

Regarding the study as a whole: Disease-associated clones were CD8+ and fairly uncommon in peripheral blood. The study identified a TCR beta motif of roughly eight highly homologous variants that appeared characteristic of ankylosing spondylitis blood. Earlier studies detected some motif variants in reactive arthritis synovial fluid and blood.

The sequencing sample was made of blood, either unsorted or a sorted T cell fraction (not recorded which). This TCR was sampled from a male donor with ankylosing spondylitis.

CDR3 residues: CASSLYAATDTQYF. DNA of the CDR3: TGCGCCAGCAGCTTGTATGCGGCTACAGATACGCAGTATTTT. The V and J genes are TRBV5-1 and TRBJ2-3; D remains unclear. The V end lost 1 base, the J end lost 3 bases, and 9 bases lay between the germline ends. Germline values: CDR1 SGHRS, CDR2 YFSETQ. The CDR3 loop spans 14 amino acids.